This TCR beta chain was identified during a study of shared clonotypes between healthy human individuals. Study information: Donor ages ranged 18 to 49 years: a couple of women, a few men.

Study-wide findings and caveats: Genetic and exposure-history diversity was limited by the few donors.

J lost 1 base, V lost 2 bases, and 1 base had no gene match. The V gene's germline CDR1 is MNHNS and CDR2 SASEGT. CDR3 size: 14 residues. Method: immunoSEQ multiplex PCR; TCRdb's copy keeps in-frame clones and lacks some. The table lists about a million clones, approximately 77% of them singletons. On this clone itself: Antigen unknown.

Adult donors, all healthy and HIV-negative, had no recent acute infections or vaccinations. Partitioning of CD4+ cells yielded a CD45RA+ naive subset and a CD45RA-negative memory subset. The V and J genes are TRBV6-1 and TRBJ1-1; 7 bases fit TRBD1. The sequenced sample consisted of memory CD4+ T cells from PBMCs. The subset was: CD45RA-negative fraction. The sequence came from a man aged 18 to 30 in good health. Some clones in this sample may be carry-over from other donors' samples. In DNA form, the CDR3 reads TGTGCCAGCAGTGAAAGGGGGCGGAACACTGAAGCTTTCTTT. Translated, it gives CASSERGRNTEAFF.